The source of this TCR beta chain is a study of blood T cell repertoires in COVID-19. About the study: Spain, Italy and the United States supplied samples that represented acute and convalescent COVID-19.

Here immunoSEQ multiplex PCR was the method, and the copy in TCRdb shows in-frame clones only, minus some. The sample lists over 110,000 clones, approximately 88% seen once, with 5.5% in the top ten. V was clipped by 4 bases and J by 5 bases; unmatched bases: 25. This CDR3 comprises 21 residues. The germline V gene has CDR1 MDHEN and CDR2 SYDVKM. Participants were aged about 18 to 100 years, lived in roughly 23 US areas, and enrolled virtually. Participant reports of clinical history set cohort assignment. Sequenced material: PBMCs or T cells enriched from blood (not recorded which). The V and J genes are TRBV28 and TRBJ2-1, with TRBD2 matching 8 bases. This TCR came from a man aged 35 to 55 with acute COVID-19. The CDR3 reads CASSSFYTIPGGREGHNEQFF. The CDR3 bases are TGTGCCAGCAGTTCCTTTTACACAATCCCGGGGGGGCGGGAAGGACACAATGAGCAGTTCTTC.